Given below is one T cell receptor beta chain in context. The antigen is not known. How the authors handled the data: Without quality scores, immunoSEQ junctional reads could not be filtered like full-length reads. Using immunoSEQ multiplex PCR, the repertoire was profiled, and TCRdb retains in-frame clones only, with some absent. Clonal size and the V and J genes are those of that table, whereas D and trimming came from the DNA. The table records a few hundred thousand clones, approximately 79% of them present only once. The source of the sample is a study of shared clonotypes between healthy human individuals. Study-wide background: The donor pool was made up of two women and a few men aged 18 to 49. Findings of the study overall: Only blood samples were collected, and tissue repertoires likely differ.

Every one of the donors was a Caucasian adult that lived in Nashville, Tennessee. V dropped 6 bases and J dropped 1 base, with 12 bases sitting between them. The CDR3 length is 14 residues. CDR1 and CDR2 from the germline V gene are SNHLY and FYNNEI. The chain is built from TRBV2 and TRBJ1-1; D ambiguous. This clonotype was obtained from a woman between 40 and 55 years old in good health. Some clones in this sample may be carry-over from other donors' samples. Input material: PBMCs. The CDR3 nucleotides are TGTGCCAGCAGCGCAGGTGAATGGAACACTGAAGCTTTCTTT. This gives the protein CASSAGEWNTEAFF.